The rows below give T cell receptor beta chains drawn from one sample of a study of blood T cell repertoires in COVID-19. Measured with immunoSEQ multiplex PCR; TCRdb has only the in-frame clones, and not every one. The sample holds over 200,000 clones, 87% seen once. Sample: peripheral blood. The source of these receptors is a man aged 35 to 55 with active or convalescent COVID-19. The CDR3 runs from the conserved cysteine through the conserved F or W. Each record gives: CDR3 DNA, CDR3 protein, J gene, V gene, clone size, D gene. The D gene is left open where the match is weak. Part of the rows lack a size; the others show once, few, many or a class for expanded clones.

DNA: TGTGCCTGGAGTGTAACGACAGCCGGTCAGCCCCAGCATTTT
CDR3: CAWSVTTAGQPQHF
J: TRBJ1-5
V: TRBV30
size: NA
D: NA

DNA: TGTGCCAGCAGCAAAGATGGAGAGAGGGAGGATGACTCCTACGAGCAGTACTTC
CDR3: CASSKDGEREDDSYEQYF
J: TRBJ2-7
V: TRBV21-1
size: NA
D: NA

DNA: TGTGCCAGCAGCTCGTGGACTATCCAAGAGACCCAGTACTTC
CDR3: CASSSWTIQETQYF
J: TRBJ2-5
V: TRBV11-2
size: NA
D: NA

DNA: TGTGCCAGCAGCTTAGCGGGCGGGGGATTAAGCACCATATATTTT
CDR3: CASSLAGGGLSTIYF
J: TRBJ1-3
V: TRBV7-9
size: few
D: NA

DNA: TGCGCCAGCAGCTTGATCGAGGCTAGGAGTTCACCCCTCCACTTT
CDR3: CASSLIEARSSPLHF
J: TRBJ1-6
V: TRBV5-1
size: NA
D: NA

DNA: TGTGCCAGCTCAGTCACCGGGACAGGGGGCGACTATGGCTACACCTTC
CDR3: CASSVTGTGGDYGYTF
J: TRBJ1-2
V: TRBV18
size: NA
D: TRBD1

DNA: TGTGCCAGCAGCGGACAGGGTAAAGGCTACACCTTC
CDR3: CASSGQGKGYTF
J: TRBJ1-2
V: TRBV5-6
size: few
D: TRBD1

DNA: TGTGCCAGCAGCTCCCTCGACTCGGCTAGCGGGGTCCTCCATGAGCAGTTCTTC
CDR3: CASSSLDSASGVLHEQFF
J: TRBJ2-1
V: TRBV7-9
size: NA
D: TRBD2

DNA: TGTGCCAGCAGCTTGAGGTTCCGGACAGTTAACACTGAAGCTTTCTTT
CDR3: CASSLRFRTVNTEAFF
J: TRBJ1-1
V: TRBV5-8
size: NA
D: NA

DNA: TGCGCCAGCAGCCCACCCGGGACACCGGTGGGGGAGCAGTTCTTC
CDR3: CASSPPGTPVGEQFF
J: TRBJ2-1
V: TRBV4-1
size: NA
D: NA

DNA: TGTGCCAGCAGCCCGGCGGGCGGGTGGGACACAGATACGCAGTATTTT
CDR3: CASSPAGGWDTDTQYF
J: TRBJ2-3
V: TRBV11-2
size: NA
D: NA

DNA: TGTGCCAGCAGCTCCGGGACACTAGTGCCCCAGCATTTT
CDR3: CASSSGTLVPQHF
J: TRBJ1-5
V: TRBV7-9
size: NA
D: NA

DNA: TGTGCCAGTAGCTTTGGGACAGGGCAGACTGAAGCTTTCTTT
CDR3: CASSFGTGQTEAFF
J: TRBJ1-1
V: TRBV19
size: NA
D: TRBD1

DNA: TGTGCCAGCAGTGGGGCCGGGACAGGAATTATTGCGAACACCGGGGAGCTGTTTTTT
CDR3: CASSGAGTGIIANTGELFF
J: TRBJ2-2
V: TRBV6-1
size: NA
D: TRBD1

DNA: TGTGCCAGCAGCTTCGGCCAGGGTTATGGCTACACCTTC
CDR3: CASSFGQGYGYTF
J: TRBJ1-2
V: TRBV5-6
size: NA
D: NA

DNA: TGTGCCAGTAGTATGGGGCCGAACACTGAAGCTTTCTTT
CDR3: CASSMGPNTEAFF
J: TRBJ1-1
V: TRBV19
size: NA
D: NA

DNA: TGTGCCAGCAGCCTCGGTGTCTACGAGCAGTACTTC
CDR3: CASSLGVYEQYF
J: TRBJ2-7
V: TRBV3-1/TRBV3-2
size: few
D: NA

DNA: TGTGCCAGCAGTTATGTTGAGGACAGGGGAACGCAGTACTTC
CDR3: CASSYVEDRGTQYF
J: TRBJ2-7
V: TRBV6-5
size: once
D: TRBD1

DNA: TGTGCCTGGGAGGGACAGGAATTCTATGGCTACACCTTC
CDR3: CAWEGQEFYGYTF
J: TRBJ1-2
V: TRBV30
size: NA
D: TRBD1

DNA: TGTGCCAGTACCCCTAGCTGGAACACTGAAGCTTTCTTT
CDR3: CASTPSWNTEAFF
J: TRBJ1-1
V: TRBV19
size: NA
D: NA

DNA: TGTGCCAGCGGCTCCTTTAAGGACAGGCGCGGGGTGGAGCAGTACTTC
CDR3: CASGSFKDRRGVEQYF
J: TRBJ2-7
V: TRBV27
size: NA
D: NA

DNA: TGTGCCAGCAGTTACTCCGGACAGGGGAGGACCTACGAGCAGTACTTC
CDR3: CASSYSGQGRTYEQYF
J: TRBJ2-7
V: TRBV6-5
size: NA
D: TRBD1

DNA: TGTGCCAGCAGCCCAACCAGGGAAGGCTACACCTTC
CDR3: CASSPTREGYTF
J: TRBJ1-2
V: TRBV5-5
size: NA
D: NA

DNA: TGCAGCGTTGTAGCGGTAGGAACTGAAGCTTTCTTT
CDR3: CSVVAVGTEAFF
J: TRBJ1-1
V: TRBV29-1
size: few
D: NA

DNA: TGTGCCTGGAGTCTACTGACAGGGAACTACGAGCAGTACTTC
CDR3: CAWSLLTGNYEQYF
J: TRBJ2-7
V: TRBV30
size: NA
D: TRBD1

DNA: TGTGCCAGTAGCAGTAGCGGGACGAACACCGGGGAGCTGTTTTTT
CDR3: CASSSSGTNTGELFF
J: TRBJ2-2
V: TRBV19
size: NA
D: TRBD2

DNA: TGTGCCAGCACCCCGGACAGACGTAATGAAAAACTGTTTTTT
CDR3: CASTPDRRNEKLFF
J: TRBJ1-4
V: TRBV2
size: NA
D: NA

DNA: TGTGCCACCAGTGATTTCCGGGACACAGGAGATACGCAGTATTTT
CDR3: CATSDFRDTGDTQYF
J: TRBJ2-3
V: TRBV24-1
size: NA
D: NA

DNA: TGTGCCAGCAGCTTTTACTACGAGCAGTACTTC
CDR3: CASSFYYEQYF
J: TRBJ2-7
V: TRBV7-2
size: NA
D: NA

DNA: TGTGCCAGTAGAATCGCGGGGGGCGCGAACACCGGGGAGCTGTTTTTT
CDR3: CASRIAGGANTGELFF
J: TRBJ2-2
V: TRBV19
size: NA
D: TRBD2

DNA: TGTGCCAGCACGGTGGAGGACCAGACAGGCTACACCTTC
CDR3: CASTVEDQTGYTF
J: TRBJ1-2
V: TRBV2
size: NA
D: NA

DNA: TGTGCCAGCAGCTTTTACGGACACACAGATACGCAGTATTTT
CDR3: CASSFYGHTDTQYF
J: TRBJ2-3
V: TRBV5-6
size: few
D: NA

DNA: TGTGCCAGCTCACTCGGGACAGGGAGAGGGCTTACCTACGAGCAGTACTTC
CDR3: CASSLGTGRGLTYEQYF
J: TRBJ2-7
V: TRBV18
size: NA
D: TRBD1

DNA: TGTGCCAGCAGCCTTACAGCGGGGTCGAGCTACGAGCAGTACTTC
CDR3: CASSLTAGSSYEQYF
J: TRBJ2-7
V: TRBV3-1/TRBV3-2
size: NA
D: TRBD2

DNA: TGTGCCAGCAGCCCGCCCGGGTCCCTTAATCAGCCCCAGCATTTT
CDR3: CASSPPGSLNQPQHF
J: TRBJ1-5
V: TRBV28
size: NA
D: NA

DNA: TGTGCCAGTAGTATATCGGTCAACTACGAGCAGTACTTC
CDR3: CASSISVNYEQYF
J: TRBJ2-7
V: TRBV19
size: once
D: NA

DNA: TGTGCCAGCAGCCAAGATAGGATACGGGACAGCCCTTATGGCTACACCTTC
CDR3: CASSQDRIRDSPYGYTF
J: TRBJ1-2
V: TRBV3-1/TRBV3-2
size: once
D: TRBD1

DNA: TGCGCCAGCAGCCGCAGACAGGGGGCGAAGGATGAAAAACTGTTTTTT
CDR3: CASSRRQGAKDEKLFF
J: TRBJ1-4
V: TRBV4-1
size: NA
D: TRBD1

DNA: TGTACCCTGGGGGGGCAAGAGACCCAGTACTTC
CDR3: CTLGGQETQYF
J: TRBJ2-5
V: TRBV9
size: NA
D: TRBD2

DNA: TGTGCCAGTAGTATAGATCCCGTCAGGCCTACTTCTAGCAATCAGCCCCAGCATTTT
CDR3: CASSIDPVRPTSSNQPQHF
J: TRBJ1-5
V: TRBV19
size: NA
D: NA

DNA: TGTGCCAGCAGCGTAGGCATGGGCAACTACGAGCAGTACTTC
CDR3: CASSVGMGNYEQYF
J: TRBJ2-7
V: TRBV9
size: NA
D: NA